A single sample is the source of the 7 T cell receptor beta chains below, sequenced in a study of PD-1 blockade in mismatch repair-deficient tumors. Libraries were prepared by immunoSEQ multiplex PCR; TCRdb keeps only in-frame clonotypes and omits some of them. The sample includes tens of thousands of clones, over 65% of them seen just once. The specimen was peripheral blood, collected 4 weeks after starting pembrolizumab. All receptors derive from an adult with mismatch repair-deficient cancer.

As for this clone: Relative to the germline gene, one junction end is altered; a read error may explain this. The genes are TRBV6-5 and TRBJ2-1, with 8 bases matching TRBD2. Germline CDR1 and CDR2: MNHEY and SVGAGI. This CDR3 has 14 residues. In nucleotides, the CDR3 is TGTGCCAGCAGTCCACCGGGACTAGTAGCCCCAGCTATCTTC. Its protein product is CASSPPGLVAPAIF.

This sequence joins TRBV5-1 and TRBJ1-4, with a possible D match to TRBD1 (6 bases). CDR1 is SGHRS, CDR2 YFSETQ, per germline. The CDR3 contains 15 residues. Between the trimmed V and J ends, which lost 0 bases and 6 bases, there was a span of 12 bases. CDR3 sequence (DNA): TGCGCCAGCAGCTTGGCCTCAGGGGCCGATGAAAAACTGTTTTTT. Translation: CASSLASGADEKLFF.

This chain joins TRBV5-4 and TRBJ1-2; D perhaps matches TRBD1 (6 bases). Germline V gene sequence: CDR1 SGHNT, CDR2 YYREEE (reference sequence). V was pared by 0 bases and J by 4 bases, with 16 bases between. This CDR3 is 16 amino acids long. The DNA of the CDR3 is TGTGCCAGCAGCTTGGGCCGGGGGCCCACCGGCTATGGCTACACCTTC. Translating it yields CASSLGRGPTGYGYTF.

V and J are TRBV29-1 and TRBJ1-2; D not resolved. The V and J ends lost 7 bases and 0 bases respectively, with 12 bases between them. Germline-derived CDR1 and CDR2 are SQVTM and ANQGSEA. This CDR3 is built from 13 residues. CDR3 residues: CSAPAQANYGYTF. The CDR3 DNA is TGCAGCGCCCCTGCCCAGGCTAACTATGGCTACACCTTC.

J is TRBJ2-2 and V is TRBV21-1; TRBD1 was called by the table and not checked on the DNA. TRBV21-1 is termed a pseudogene. This CDR3 has 16 amino acids. The DNA of the CDR3 is TGTGCCAGCAGCATTAGGAAGGGCAGGGTCCCCGGGGAGCTGTTTTTT. It encodes CASSIRKGRVPGELFF.

The rearrangement links TRBV6-5 to TRBJ2-5, with 13 bases lining up with TRBD2. CDR3 length equals 14 residues. V was pared by 6 bases and J by 13 bases, with 11 bases of the junction left unmatched. From germline, CDR1 is MNHEY and CDR2 SVGAGI. The CDR3 DNA reads TGTGCCAGCAGCCCCGGGACTAGCGGGATTATGGGGTACTTC. This codes for CASSPGTSGIMGYF.

The V call is TRBV19, the J call TRBJ2-3; a weak D match, TRBD1 (6 bases). This CDR3 contains 16 residues. Per the germline V gene, CDR1 is LNHDA and CDR2 is SQIVND (reference sequence). With 4 bases removed from V and 1 base from J, the gap between germline ends came to 15 bases. CDR3 protein: CASSTQGGWGTDTQYF. DNA of the CDR3: TGTGCCAGTAGTACCCAAGGGGGTTGGGGCACAGATACGCAGTATTTT.